The 18 T cell receptor beta chains listed next were all sequenced from one sample in a study of T cell responses to AZD1222 COVID-19 vaccine. Measured with immunoSEQ multiplex PCR; TCRdb has only the in-frame clones, and not every one. Here the sample spans approximately 75,000 clones, roughly 84% being singletons. The source was peripheral blood, collected 28 days after the second AZD1222 dose. All receptors derive from an adult who received the AZD1222 COVID-19 vaccine.

The V and J genes are TRBV11-2 and TRBJ2-7, with TRBD1 as a possible D gene (6 bases). This CDR3 has 13 residues. V lost 3 bases and J lost 2, with 8 bases in between. Germline lookup yields CDR1 SGHAT and CDR2 FQNNGV. CDR3 sequence (DNA): TGTGCCAGCAGCTTCGGGACACCCTACGAGCAGTACTTC. Amino acid sequence: CASSFGTPYEQYF.

The rearrangement uses TRBV7-2 and TRBJ1-2, with D possibly TRBD1 on 6 matching bases. The V end lost 5 bases, the J end lost 0 bases, and 13 bases lay between the germline ends. Germline CDR1 and CDR2: SGHTA and FQGNSA. The CDR3 is 15 residues long. CDR3 bases: TGTGCCAGCAGCCCAGGAGGGGGTACTAACTATGGCTACACCTTC. Protein: CASSPGGGTNYGYTF.

The V and J genes are TRBV27 and TRBJ2-1, with D tentatively TRBD1 or TRBD2 (5 bases each). CDR3 size: 14 residues. The germline V gene encodes CDR1 MNHEY and CDR2 SMNVEV (reference sequence). Trimming shortened V by 6 bases and J by 5 bases, and 14 bases separated the two germline ends. The chain's CDR3 is CASRVGTGDNEQFF. In nucleotides, the CDR3 is TGTGCCAGCAGGGTCGGGACCGGGGACAATGAGCAGTTCTTC.

This chain connects TRBV7-3 to TRBJ2-1; D tentatively fits TRBD1 or TRBD2 (6 bases each). Looked up from germline, CDR1 is SGHTA and CDR2 is FQGTGA. The CDR3 consists of 17 residues. V lost 0 bases to trimming and J lost 9 bases, with 21 bases between them. DNA for the CDR3: TGTGCCAGCAGCTTAACGGGGGGCCGTGTGGGTGTAGTTGAGCAGTTCTTC. As protein: CASSLTGGRVGVVEQFF. The complete variable domain, with remaining parts taken from reference TRBV7-3 and TRBJ2-1, reads GAGVSQTPSNKVTEKGKYVELRCDPISGHTALYWYRQSLGQGPEFLIYFQGTGAADDSGLPNDRFFAVRPEGSVSTLKIQRTERGDSAVYLCASSLTGGRVGVVEQFFGPGTRLTVL.

This chain joins TRBV30 and TRBJ2-5; TRBD1 agrees at 7 bases. The ends lost 0 bases at V and 2 bases at J; junction bases unmatched: 6. Looked up from germline, CDR1 is GTSNPN and CDR2 is SVGIG (reference sequence). The CDR3 totals 15 residues. This CDR3 is CAWSVQRGQQETQYF. DNA of the CDR3: TGTGCCTGGAGTGTACAGAGGGGACAGCAAGAGACCCAGTACTTC.

The J gene is TRBJ1-2, the V gene TRBV30; D unresolved. Trimming took off 1 base at V and 3 bases at J, with 6 bases between the two ends. The germline V gene has CDR1 GTSNPN and CDR2 SVGIG (reference sequence). The CDR3 covers 12 residues. In DNA form, the CDR3 reads TGTGCCTGGAGTGACAGCCACTATGGCTACACCTTC. This gives the protein CAWSDSHYGYTF.

V usage is TRBV5-1 and J usage is TRBJ2-7, with 7 positions matching TRBD1. CDR1 and CDR2 from the germline V gene are SGHRS and YFSETQ. There are 14 residues in the CDR3. J was trimmed by 4 bases and V by 1 base; bases with no gene match: 5. In DNA, the CDR3 is TGCGCCAGCAGCTTGTCTGGCAGGGGGTACGAGCAGTACTTC. Translated: CASSLSGRGYEQYF.

The chain has TRBV19 and TRBJ2-4; 9 nucleotides line up with TRBD2. V was pared by 8 bases and J by 1 base, with 6 bases of the junction left unmatched. The CDR3 is 15 residues long. Germline V gives CDR1 LNHDA, CDR2 SQIVND (reference sequence). The CDR3 DNA reads as TGTGCCAGTCTACCAGCGGGGGGCGCCAAAAACATTCAGTACTTC. Its translation: CASLPAGGAKNIQYF.

A note on this clone: This sample also contains other DNA sequences that code for the same CDR3. V and J are TRBV20-1 and TRBJ1-2; D call uncertain. Trimming removed 0 bases at V and 6 bases at J, with 2 bases between. Germline V gives CDR1 DFQATT, CDR2 SNEGSKA (reference sequence). This CDR3 contains 10 residues. The CDR3 spells CSARENGYTF. CDR3 DNA: TGCAGTGCTAGAGAGAATGGCTACACCTTC.

V usage is TRBV6-5 and J usage is TRBJ2-7; D not certain. CDR1 is MNHEY, CDR2 SVGAGI, per germline. The V and J ends lost 0 bases and 10 bases respectively, with 13 bases between them. This CDR3 is 13 amino acids long. Here the CDR3 reads CASSYSILLEQYF. For the CDR3, the DNA is TGTGCCAGCAGTTACTCGATACTCTTGGAACAGTACTTC.

This clone was recorded a few times. The rearrangement links TRBV11-2 to TRBJ1-3, with TRBD1 identical over 8 bases. This CDR3 region has 15 residues. Germline CDR1 reads SGHAT; CDR2 reads FQNNGV. V lost 6 bases and J lost 7; bases outside the gene matches: 11. The CDR3 bases are TGTGCCAGCAGTCCCCCGGGACAGGCGGGGAACACCATATATTTT. Protein product: CASSPPGQAGNTIYF. The full variable domain, completed using reference TRBV11-2 and TRBJ1-3, is EAGVAQSPRYKIIEKRQSVAFWCNPISGHATLYWYQQILGQGPKLLIQFQNNGVVDDSQLPKDRFSAERLKGVDSTLKIQPAKLEDSAVYLCASSPPGQAGNTIYFGEGSWLTVV.

The rearrangement joins TRBV12-3 or TRBV12-4 to TRBJ2-7, with 9 bases aligning to TRBD2. J was trimmed by 6 bases and V by 5 bases; bases with no gene match: 2. CDR3 length: 12 residues. The CDR3 loop is CASSLTSGEQYF. In nucleotides, the CDR3 is TGTGCCAGCAGTCTGACTAGCGGCGAGCAGTACTTC.

The V and J genes are TRBV6-4 and TRBJ2-3; D is unresolved. The CDR3 is 14 amino acids. Trimming took 4 bases from V and 1 from J, leaving 9 bases between them. Germline lookup yields CDR1 MRHNA and CDR2 SNTAGT. The CDR3 region is CASSGELGTDTQYF. The CDR3 DNA follows: TGTGCCAGCAGTGGAGAGCTGGGCACAGATACGCAGTATTTT.

This chain uses TRBV2 with TRBJ1-2; 9 bases align to TRBD1. Germline-derived CDR1 and CDR2 are SNHLY and FYNNEI. The length of the CDR3 is 14 residues. After removal of 3 bases from V and 8 bases from J, the junction contained 7 bases not matched to a gene. CDR3 in amino acids: CASSEEDRGWGYTF. The CDR3 region has the DNA TGTGCCAGCAGTGAGGAGGACAGGGGATGGGGCTACACCTTC.

CDR3 in DNA: TGTGCCAGCAGTTTAGGGGCCGTTCCTCCAAAGCAGTTCTTC. The encoded protein is CASSLGAVPPKQFF. The V and J genes are TRBV28 and TRBJ2-1; possibly TRBD1 for D (5 bases). The CDR3 sequence is 14 residues long. V lost 2 bases and J lost 11, with 16 bases in between. CDR1 is MDHEN and CDR2 is SYDVKM in the germline V gene.

The chain uses TRBV2 and TRBJ1-3; D is ambiguous. Germline assignment: CDR1 SNHLY and CDR2 FYNNEI. The CDR3 is made up of 14 amino acids. V lost 3 bases, J lost 4 bases, and 10 bases lay in between. In nucleotides, the CDR3 is TGTGCCAGCAGTGATCTGGATAGAGGAAACACCATATATTTT. Protein sequence: CASSDLDRGNTIYF. The full variable domain, with the rest looked up from reference TRBV2 and TRBJ1-3, is EPEVTQTPSHQVTQMGQEVILRCVPISNHLYFYWYRQILGQKVEFLVSFYNNEISEKSEIFDDQFSVERPDGSNFTLKIRSTKLEDSAMYFCASSDLDRGNTIYFGEGSWLTVV.

The gene calls are TRBV14 and TRBJ2-7, with D hard to call. Germline V gene sequence: CDR1 SGHDN, CDR2 FVKESK. The CDR3 covers 15 residues. V was clipped by 0 bases and J by 7 bases, with 16 bases between them. CDR3 amino acids: CASSQDFAVLEEQYF. Written as DNA, the CDR3 is TGTGCCAGCAGCCAAGATTTCGCCGTGTTGGAAGAGCAGTACTTC. The whole variable domain, remainder taken from reference TRBV14 and TRBJ2-7, is EAGVTQFPSHSVIEKGQTVTLRCDPISGHDNLYWYRRVMGKEIKFLLHFVKESKQDESGMPNNRFLAERTGGTYSTLKVQPAELEDSGVYFCASSQDFAVLEEQYFGPGTRLTVT.

This clone was seen once. V gene TRBV4-3 combines with J gene TRBJ2-1; 8 bases map to TRBD2. The germline V gene encodes CDR1 LGHNA and CDR2 YSLEER. Unmatched junction bases numbered 2, after V lost 1 base and J lost 0 bases. CDR3 length equals 16 residues. The CDR3 reads CASSQGGGPSYNEQFF. In DNA, the CDR3 is TGCGCCAGCAGCCAAGGCGGGGGGCCCTCCTACAATGAGCAGTTCTTC.